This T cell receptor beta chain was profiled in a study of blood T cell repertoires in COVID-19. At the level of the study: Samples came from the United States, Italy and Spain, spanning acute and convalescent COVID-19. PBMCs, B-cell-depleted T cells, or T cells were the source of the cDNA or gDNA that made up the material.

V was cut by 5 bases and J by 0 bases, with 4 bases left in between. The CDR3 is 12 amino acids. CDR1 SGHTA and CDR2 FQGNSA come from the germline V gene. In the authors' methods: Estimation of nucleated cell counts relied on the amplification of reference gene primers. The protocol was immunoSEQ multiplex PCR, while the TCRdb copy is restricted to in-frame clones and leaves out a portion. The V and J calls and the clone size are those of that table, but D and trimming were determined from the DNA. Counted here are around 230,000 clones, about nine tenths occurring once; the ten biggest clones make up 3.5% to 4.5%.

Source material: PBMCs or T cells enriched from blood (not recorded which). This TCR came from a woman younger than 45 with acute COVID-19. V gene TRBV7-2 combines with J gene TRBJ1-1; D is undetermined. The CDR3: CASSRVNTEAFF. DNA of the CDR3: TGTGCCAGCAGCCGGGTGAACACTGAAGCTTTCTTT.